This T cell receptor beta chain was recovered during a study of T cells in Graves' hyperthyroidism and ophthalmopathy (dated by TCRdb to the late 2010s). Broadly, across the study: Peripheral blood samples were taken at initial diagnosis, before any treatment was given. A discovery cohort of about 100 patients, about 40 with Graves' ophthalmopathy and 57 with stable Graves' hyperthyroidism, was used to find distinguishing TCR V-J signatures. An independent validation cohort of around 20 hyperthyroidism patients and approximately 17 patients who later progressed to ophthalmopathy tested prospective prediction of ophthalmopathy. The approximately 100 discovery patients were divided at random into training and test sets in a 7:3 ratio. The study also compared thyroid tissue and blood T-cell repertoires from more than five Graves' hyperthyroidism patients. After blood sampling, hyperthyroidism patients were treated with methimazole at a starting dose of 30 mg daily, and ophthalmopathy patients were treated with high-dose intravenous methylprednisolone. The paper describes TCR Vbeta CDR3 sequencing of 135 peripheral blood samples, made up of roughly 45 ophthalmopathy patients, some 80 hyperthyroidism patients and some 17 progressor patients. What the research found in general, with its limitations: Blood samples also contained most of the expanded thyroid clonotypes (frequency above 0.001), which suggests that blood repertoires may reflect thyroid immune responses. A 13 V-J signature model separated ophthalmopathy from stable hyperthyroidism, with approximately 87% sensitivity and 81% to 83% specificity in cross-validation and 80%/75% in testing. Sample size was not statistically predetermined, and investigators were not blinded to group allocation. In validation, progression to ophthalmopathy was predicted by the model with around 70% sensitivity and roughly 72% specificity, a median of approximately 7.1 months before onset.

This clonotype showed up many times. Its antigen remains undetermined. No much larger clone exists at a distance of one base, and base qualities are not known. The TCR beta CDR3 regions were amplified from RNA transcripts. The first round of RT-PCR for the TCR CDR3 was performed with the HTBI primer set and the Qiagen OneStep RT-PCR kit. The libraries were constructed in a second round of multiplex PCR and then size-selected and purified. Sequencing of the libraries was done on an Illumina HiSeq2000 using paired-end 100 bp reads. Regarding the original processing steps: SOAPnuke was used to process the raw data, with reads discarded if the reads contained adapters or uncalled bases, had a mean Phred below 15, or lacked an exact constant-primer or identifier match. COPE v1.2.5 was used to merge the high-quality paired reads, and each unique nucleotide sequence was defined as a clonotype. MiTCR v1.1 was used to align the clonotypes against IMGT TRBV, TRBD and TRBJ reference segments. Only V-J combinations with frequency above 0.0001, covering 98% to 99.2% of repertoires, were analysed. The TCS score was defined as the ratio of F50 (clonal expansion) to E x V (chaos), calculated using BLOSUM62-based TCRdist between CDR3 peptides within each V-J. Welch's t-statistics and random forest reduced several hundred V-J features to 10 to 15, which were used in a naive Bayes classifier (R e1071). Clones were called with MiXCR by TCRdb after fastp trimmed the public reads at Q25, and only in-frame beta chains were retained. Entries are consolidated by CDR3 protein sequence, retaining the most common genes and DNA. TCRdb's processing, not the authors', yielded these V and J calls. The sample profile shows a few hundred thousand distinct CDR3 sequences; around 15% of them were found once. The top ten constitute around 5.3% of the sample.

As encoded in the germline V gene, CDR1 is ENHRY while CDR2 is SYGVKD. The cysteine opens and the phenylalanine closes a CDR3 of 17 amino acids. Only the CDR3 DNA stays, 51 bases, in frame from base 1. Relative to germline, V is missing 5 bases and J is missing 5 bases, with 16 bases of the junction outside any gene match. Graves' hyperthyroidism was defined as stable when no progression to ophthalmopathy occurred over 18 months of follow-up. Hyperthyroidism patients were newly diagnosed, with disease duration under 2 months, and aged 18 to 65 years. Any patient with an uncontrolled infection, another autoimmune disease, pregnancy or lactation was excluded. Diagnoses were based on clinical symptoms, serum thyroxine and TRAb, thyroid ultrasound and orbital computed tomography. PBMCs were isolated from about 10 ml of fresh peripheral blood by Ficoll-Paque density gradient centrifugation. Total RNA was extracted using Trizol reagent, and RNA quality was assessed on an Agilent 2100 Bioanalyzer.

Sequenced input: blood. The receptor was isolated from a woman between 18 and 30 years old with Graves' hyperthyroidism. Recombination linked TRBV10-3 to TRBJ2-5; TRBD1 agrees with 8 junctional bases. CDR3 protein: CAISYRAQGQAGETQYF. The nucleotide sequence is given as TGTGCCATCAGTTACCGCGCCCAGGGACAGGCAGGGGAGACCCAGTACTTC.